This T cell receptor (beta chain) was sequenced in a study of graft-versus-host responses after intestinal transplantation. In the study overall: The whole recipient group had anti-thymocyte globulin induction followed by tacrolimus and steroids for two to three years. The study's findings and limits: Circulating GvH clones peaking coincided with falling HvG clones soon after transplant. GvH clones occurred in recipient marrow; some first appeared in ileum or blood.

There are 17 residues in the CDR3. As regards this clone: Its specificity is unknown.

Sequencing used immunoSEQ multiplex PCR; TCRdb keeps in-frame clones, though not all of them. The sample carries some 120,000 clones, 85% to 95% recorded once. The gene calls are TRBV1 and TRBJ1-2. TRBV1 is labeled a pseudogene. The receptor was derived from a human donor who received an intestinal transplant. Sequenced here: unstimulated CD4+ T cells sorted from spleen or lymph node cells, sampled before intestinal transplant. The CDR3 is CTSSTRCLWRKTYGYTF. The CDR3 DNA sequence: TGCACCAGCAGTACTCGTTGTTTGTGGCGAAAGACCTATGGCTACACCTTC.